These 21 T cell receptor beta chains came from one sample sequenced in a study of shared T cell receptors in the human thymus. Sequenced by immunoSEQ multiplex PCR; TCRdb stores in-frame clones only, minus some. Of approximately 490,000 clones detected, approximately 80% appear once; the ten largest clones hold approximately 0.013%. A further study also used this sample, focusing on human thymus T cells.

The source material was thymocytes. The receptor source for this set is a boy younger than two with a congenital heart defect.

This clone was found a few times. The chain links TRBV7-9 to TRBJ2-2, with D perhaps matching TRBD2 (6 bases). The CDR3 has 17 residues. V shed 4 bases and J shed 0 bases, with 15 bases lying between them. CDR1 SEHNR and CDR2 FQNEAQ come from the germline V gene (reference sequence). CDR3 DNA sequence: TGTGCCAGCAGCTGTCCGGGAGCAGGGACGAACACCGGGGAGCTGTTTTTT. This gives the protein CASSCPGAGTNTGELFF.

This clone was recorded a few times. As DNA, the CDR3 is TGTGCCAGCAGCTCCTCGACAGGCCCCAATCAGCCCCAGCATTTT. Its protein is CASSSSTGPNQPQHF. This chain joins TRBV5-8 and TRBJ1-5, with D tentatively TRBD1 (6 bases). CDR1 is SGHTS, CDR2 YDEGEE, per germline. Trimming removed 3 bases at V and 3 bases at J, with 13 bases between. This CDR3 is built from 15 residues.

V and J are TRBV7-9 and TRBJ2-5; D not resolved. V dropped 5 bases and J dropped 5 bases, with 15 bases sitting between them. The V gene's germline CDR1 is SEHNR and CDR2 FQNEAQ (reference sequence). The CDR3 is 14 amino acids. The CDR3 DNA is TGTGCCAGCAGCCCCAGGTGCCCCCCGGAGACCCAGTACTTC. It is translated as CASSPRCPPETQYF.

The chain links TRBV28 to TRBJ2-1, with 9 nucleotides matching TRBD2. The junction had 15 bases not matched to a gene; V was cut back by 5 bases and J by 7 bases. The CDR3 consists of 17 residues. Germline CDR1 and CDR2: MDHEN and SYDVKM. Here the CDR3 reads CASSPALGAGGSNEQFF. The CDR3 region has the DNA TGTGCCAGCAGTCCCGCCCTAGGGGCGGGAGGGTCTAATGAGCAGTTCTTC. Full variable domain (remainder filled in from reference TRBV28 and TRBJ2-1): DVKVTQSSRYLVKRTGEKVFLECVQDMDHENMFWYRQDPGLGLRLIYFSYDVKMKEKGDIPEGYSVSREKKERFSLILESASTNQTSMYLCASSPALGAGGSNEQFFGPGTRLTVL.

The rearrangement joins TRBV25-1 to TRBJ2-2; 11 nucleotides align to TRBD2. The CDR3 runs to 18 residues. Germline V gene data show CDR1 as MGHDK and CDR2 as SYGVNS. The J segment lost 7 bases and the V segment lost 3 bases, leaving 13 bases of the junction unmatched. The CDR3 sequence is CASSDQKVAGGPGGELFF. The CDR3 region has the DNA TGTGCCAGCAGTGACCAAAAAGTAGCGGGAGGGCCGGGCGGGGAGCTGTTTTTT.

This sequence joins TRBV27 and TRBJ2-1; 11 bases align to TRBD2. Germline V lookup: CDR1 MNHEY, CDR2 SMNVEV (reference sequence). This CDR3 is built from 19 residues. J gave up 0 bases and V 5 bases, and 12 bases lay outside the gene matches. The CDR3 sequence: CASSDPGTSGGGSYNEQFF. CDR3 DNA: TGTGCCAGCAGTGACCCCGGGACTAGCGGAGGCGGCTCCTACAATGAGCAGTTCTTC.

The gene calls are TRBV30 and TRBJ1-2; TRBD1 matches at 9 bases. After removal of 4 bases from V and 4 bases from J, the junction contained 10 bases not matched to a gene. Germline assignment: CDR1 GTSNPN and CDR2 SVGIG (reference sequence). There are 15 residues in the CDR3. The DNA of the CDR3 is TGTGCCTGGAACCCTCCCGACAGGGGGGTCTATGGCTACACCTTC. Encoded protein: CAWNPPDRGVYGYTF. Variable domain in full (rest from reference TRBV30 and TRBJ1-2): SQTIHQWPATLVQPVGSPLSLECTVEGTSNPNLYWYRQAAGRGLQLLFYSVGIGQISSEVPQNLSASRPQDRQFILSSKKLLLSDSGFYLCAWNPPDRGVYGYTFGSGTRLTVV.

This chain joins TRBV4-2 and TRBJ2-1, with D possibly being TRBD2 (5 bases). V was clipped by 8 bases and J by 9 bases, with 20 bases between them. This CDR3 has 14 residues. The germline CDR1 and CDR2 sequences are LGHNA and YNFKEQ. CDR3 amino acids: CASEGRREAGEQFF. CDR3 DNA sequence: TGTGCCAGCGAGGGAAGACGGGAAGCTGGTGAGCAGTTCTTC.

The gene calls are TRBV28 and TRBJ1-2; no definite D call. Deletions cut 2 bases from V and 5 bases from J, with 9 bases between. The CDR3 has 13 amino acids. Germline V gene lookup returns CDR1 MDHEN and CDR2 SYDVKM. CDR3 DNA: TGTGCCAGCAGTTTAGGATCGGGTTATGGCTACACCTTC. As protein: CASSLGSGYGYTF.

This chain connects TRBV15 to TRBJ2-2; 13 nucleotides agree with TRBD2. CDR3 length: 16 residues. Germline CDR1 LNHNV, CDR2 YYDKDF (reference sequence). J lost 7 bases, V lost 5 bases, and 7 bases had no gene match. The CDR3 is CATSPGLAGVVGELFF. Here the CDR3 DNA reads TGTGCCACCAGCCCTGGACTAGCGGGAGTCGTCGGGGAGCTGTTTTTT.

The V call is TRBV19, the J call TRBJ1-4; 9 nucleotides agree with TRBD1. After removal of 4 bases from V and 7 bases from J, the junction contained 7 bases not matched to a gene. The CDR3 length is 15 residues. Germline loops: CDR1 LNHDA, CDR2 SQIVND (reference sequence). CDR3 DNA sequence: TGTGCCAGTAGTAAGGGGGACAGGGACGGTGAAAAACTGTTTTTT. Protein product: CASSKGDRDGEKLFF. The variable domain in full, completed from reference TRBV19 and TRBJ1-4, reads DGGITQSPKYLFRKEGQNVTLSCEQNLNHDAMYWYRQDPGQGLRLIYYSQIVNDFQKGDIAEGYSVSREKKESFPLTVTSAQKNPTAFYLCASSKGDRDGEKLFFGSGTQLSVL.

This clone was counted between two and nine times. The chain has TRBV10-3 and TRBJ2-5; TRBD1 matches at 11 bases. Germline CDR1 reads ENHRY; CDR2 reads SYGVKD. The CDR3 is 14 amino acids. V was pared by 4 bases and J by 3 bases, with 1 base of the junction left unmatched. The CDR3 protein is CAISGTGGKETQYF. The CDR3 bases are TGTGCCATCAGTGGGACAGGGGGCAAAGAGACCCAGTACTTC.

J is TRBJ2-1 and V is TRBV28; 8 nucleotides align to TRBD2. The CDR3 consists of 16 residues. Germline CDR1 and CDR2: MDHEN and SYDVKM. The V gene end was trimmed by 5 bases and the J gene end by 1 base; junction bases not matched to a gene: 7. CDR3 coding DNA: TGTGCCAGCAGTCCAGATCTAGCGGGTTCCTACAATGAGCAGTTCTTC. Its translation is CASSPDLAGSYNEQFF.

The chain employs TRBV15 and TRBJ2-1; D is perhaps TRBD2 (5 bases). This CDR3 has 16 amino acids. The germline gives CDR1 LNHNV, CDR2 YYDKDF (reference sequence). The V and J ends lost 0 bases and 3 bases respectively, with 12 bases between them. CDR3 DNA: TGTGCCACCAGCAGAGAACCGGGAACCGACTACAATGAGCAGTTCTTC. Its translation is CATSREPGTDYNEQFF.

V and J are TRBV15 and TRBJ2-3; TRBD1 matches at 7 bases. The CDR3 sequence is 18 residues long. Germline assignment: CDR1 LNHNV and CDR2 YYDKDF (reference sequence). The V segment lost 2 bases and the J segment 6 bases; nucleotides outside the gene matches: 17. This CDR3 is CATSRKVPRPTGEDTQYF. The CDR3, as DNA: TGTGCCACCAGCAGAAAGGTTCCTCGACCTACAGGGGAGGATACGCAGTATTTT.

The CDR3 is CASSPRTGPYGYTF. The CDR3 bases are TGTGCCAGCAGCCCCCGGACAGGTCCCTATGGCTACACCTTC. The rearrangement links TRBV11-3 to TRBJ1-2; the match to TRBD1 covers 7 bases. Germline CDR1 is SGHNT and CDR2 is YENEEA. Trimming cost V 5 bases and J 4 bases; bases outside gene matches: 7. The CDR3 has 14 amino acids. Together with reference TRBV11-3 and TRBJ1-2, the CDR3 gives the full variable domain: EAGVVQSPRYKIIEKKQPVAFWCNPISGHNTLYWYLQNLGQGPELLIRYENEEAVDDSQLPKDRFSAERLKGVDSTLKIQPAELGDSAVYLCASSPRTGPYGYTFGSGTRLTVV.

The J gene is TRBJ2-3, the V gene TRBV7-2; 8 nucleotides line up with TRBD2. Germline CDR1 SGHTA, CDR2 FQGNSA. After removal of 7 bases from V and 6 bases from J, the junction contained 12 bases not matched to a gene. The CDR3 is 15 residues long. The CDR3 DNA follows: TGTGCCAGCACCAGGGAGCGGGAGCCGGGGGATACGCAGTATTTT. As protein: CASTREREPGDTQYF. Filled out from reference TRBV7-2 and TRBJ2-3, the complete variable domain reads GAGVSQSPSNKVTEKGKDVELRCDPISGHTALYWYRQSLGQGLEFLIYFQGNSAPDKSGLPSDRFSAERTGGSVSTLTIQRTQQEDSAVYLCASTREREPGDTQYFGPGTRLTVL.

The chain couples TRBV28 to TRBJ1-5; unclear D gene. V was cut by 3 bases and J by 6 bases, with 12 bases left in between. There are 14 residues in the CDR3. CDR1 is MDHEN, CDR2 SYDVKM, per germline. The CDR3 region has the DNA TGTGCCAGCAGTTTCGGAAGAGAGGGTCAGCCCCAGCATTTT. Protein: CASSFGREGQPQHF.

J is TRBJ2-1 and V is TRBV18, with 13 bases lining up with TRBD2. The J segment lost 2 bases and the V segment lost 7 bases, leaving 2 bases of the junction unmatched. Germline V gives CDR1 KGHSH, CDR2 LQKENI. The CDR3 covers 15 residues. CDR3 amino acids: CASFGLAGAYNEQFF. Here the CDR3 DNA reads TGTGCCAGCTTCGGACTAGCGGGGGCCTACAATGAGCAGTTCTTC.

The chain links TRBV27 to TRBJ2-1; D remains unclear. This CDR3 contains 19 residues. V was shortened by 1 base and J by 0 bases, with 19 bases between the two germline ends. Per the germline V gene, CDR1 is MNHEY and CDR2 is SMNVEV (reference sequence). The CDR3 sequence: CASSLFTLGLEASYNEQFF. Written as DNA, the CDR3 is TGTGCCAGCAGTTTATTTACCCTCGGTCTTGAGGCCTCCTACAATGAGCAGTTCTTC.

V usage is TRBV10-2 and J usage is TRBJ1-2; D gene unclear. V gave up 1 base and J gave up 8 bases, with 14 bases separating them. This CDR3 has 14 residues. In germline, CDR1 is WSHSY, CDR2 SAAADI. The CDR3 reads CASSEYRGRIGYTF. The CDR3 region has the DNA TGCGCCAGCAGTGAGTATAGAGGGAGGATAGGCTACACCTTC.